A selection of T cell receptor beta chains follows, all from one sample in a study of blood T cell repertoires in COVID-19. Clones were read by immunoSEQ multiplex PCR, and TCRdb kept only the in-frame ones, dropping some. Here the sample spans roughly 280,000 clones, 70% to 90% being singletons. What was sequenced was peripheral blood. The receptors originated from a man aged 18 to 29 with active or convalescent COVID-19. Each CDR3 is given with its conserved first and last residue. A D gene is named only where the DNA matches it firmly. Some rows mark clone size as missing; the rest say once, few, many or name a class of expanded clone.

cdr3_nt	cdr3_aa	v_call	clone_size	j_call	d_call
TGTGCCAGCAGTCCCCTGGACAGGGCTGGAAACACCATATATTTT	CASSPLDRAGNTIYF	TRBV6-5	once	TRBJ1-3	TRBD1
TGTGCCAGCAGCTCCGGAGGGACAACAGGGGCGGAGGACATTCAGTACTTC	CASSSGGTTGAEDIQYF	TRBV5-8	.	TRBJ2-4	.
TGCGCCAGCACTCGCGGCTCCAGCGATACGCAGTATTTT	CASTRGSSDTQYF	TRBV5-1	.	TRBJ2-3	.
TGTGCCAGCAGCTTAGAGGAGGGGTTATTAGGGACCCAGTACTTC	CASSLEEGLLGTQYF	TRBV7-9	.	TRBJ2-5	.
TGCAGTGCTAGTCTAGCGGGAGGGGGCATCACCGGGGAGCTGTTTTTT	CSASLAGGGITGELFF	TRBV20-1	.	TRBJ2-2	TRBD2
TGTGCCAGCAGCCCTCGGCCGGGACAGGGGGACTCCTATAATTCACCCCTCCACTTT	CASSPRPGQGDSYNSPLHF	TRBV9	.	TRBJ1-6	TRBD1
TGTGCCAGCAGCTTAGTGGGACTAGACCAAGAGACCCAGTACTTC	CASSLVGLDQETQYF	TRBV7-6	.	TRBJ2-5	TRBD2
TGTGCCAGCAGTGACTCTGATCATTCGCGTAGGGGTCCCGACTATGGCTACACCTTC	CASSDSDHSRRGPDYGYTF	TRBV6-4	.	TRBJ1-2	.
TGCGCCAGCAGCTTTAACAGGGAGAATGAGCAGTTCTTC	CASSFNRENEQFF	TRBV5-1	.	TRBJ2-1	.
TGCGCCAGCAGTGGGTTGAGCACTGAAGCTTTCTTT	CASSGLSTEAFF	TRBV10-1	.	TRBJ1-1	.
TGTGCCAGCAGTGACGAGAGCAATCAGCCCCAGCATTTT	CASSDESNQPQHF	TRBV2	.	TRBJ1-5	.
TGTGCCAGCAGCCAAGATCGGGGGGCGGGAATAGATACGCAGTATTTT	CASSQDRGAGIDTQYF	TRBV3-1/TRBV3-2	.	TRBJ2-3	.
TGTGCCAGCAGACCGACAGCCCTAAATAGCAATCAGCCCCAGCATTTT	CASRPTALNSNQPQHF	TRBV27	.	TRBJ1-5	.
TGTGCCAGCACCTTCGTCGGGGATACGCAGTATTTT	CASTFVGDTQYF	TRBV7-9	.	TRBJ2-3	.
TGTGCCAGTAGCCGGCAGGGAATCACCGGTACGCAGTATTTT	CASSRQGITGTQYF	TRBV19	.	TRBJ2-3	.
TGTGCCAGCACCGGAGGCTCGGACTACGAGCAGTACTTC	CASTGGSDYEQYF	TRBV12-3/TRBV12-4	.	TRBJ2-7	.
TGTGCCAGCAGCTTTCCCACGCCCGGACAGCGCGAGCAGTACTTC	CASSFPTPGQREQYF	TRBV5-8	.	TRBJ2-7	.
TGTGCCAGCAGTTCGCAGGACTCAGGCGAGCAGTACTTC	CASSSQDSGEQYF	TRBV27	.	TRBJ2-7	.
TGTGCCAGCACTCTTTCCGGGGGATCACCCCTCCACTTT	CASTLSGGSPLHF	TRBV2	.	TRBJ1-6	.
TGCAGCGTTGGGAGCGGGGCCGGGGAGCTGTTTTTT	CSVGSGAGELFF	TRBV29-1	many	TRBJ2-2	TRBD2
TGTGCCAGCAGTTCAGGGGCCCTCCCGAACACTGAAGCTTTCTTT	CASSSGALPNTEAFF	TRBV6-5	.	TRBJ1-1	.
TGTGCCAGCAGCTCGCCAGGGGGCATGAACACTGAAGCTTTCTTT	CASSSPGGMNTEAFF	TRBV7-9	once	TRBJ1-1	TRBD1
TGTGCCAGCACGAGCGGGAATGAGCAGTTCTTC	CASTSGNEQFF	TRBV5-4	once	TRBJ2-1	.
TGTGCCAGCAGCTTACGCGGGGGGGGGCAGACCCAGTACTTC	CASSLRGGGQTQYF	TRBV5-4	.	TRBJ2-5	TRBD2
TGTGCCAGTAGTACCCGGACAGGGTATGGTTCACCCCTCCACTTT	CASSTRTGYGSPLHF	TRBV19	.	TRBJ1-6	TRBD1
TGTGCCAGTAGTCCACAGGGACAGGGACTTCCAAACGGGTATGGCTACACCTTC	CASSPQGQGLPNGYGYTF	TRBV19	.	TRBJ1-2	TRBD1
TGTGCCACCAGTGATCCTTCCCCGGGGGGTGATACGCAGTATTTT	CATSDPSPGGDTQYF	TRBV24-1	.	TRBJ2-3	TRBD2
TGTGCCAGCTCACCACCGGTCAGCTACGAGCAGTACTTC	CASSPPVSYEQYF	TRBV18	.	TRBJ2-7	.
TGTGCCTGGAGGCTACAGGGGGGCTATGGCTACACCTTC	CAWRLQGGYGYTF	TRBV30	.	TRBJ1-2	TRBD1
TGTGCCAGCAGCTCAAGGGGCTCTGGAAACACCATATATTTT	CASSSRGSGNTIYF	TRBV7-2	.	TRBJ1-3	.
TGTGCCAGTAGGGGCGGGAGCAGAGAGACCCAGTACTTC	CASRGGSRETQYF	TRBV19	.	TRBJ2-5	TRBD2
TGTGCCGCCGGGACTGGGGAGACCCAGTACTTC	CAAGTGETQYF	TRBV2	.	TRBJ2-5	.
TGTGCCAGCAGCCCCCGGGGTAGCGGGAGGGGTGAGCAGTTCTTC	CASSPRGSGRGEQFF	TRBV7-2	.	TRBJ2-1	TRBD2